The clone carrying this T cell receptor beta chain has just one count. This sample was included in a study of T cell repertoires in aging, cancer and after chemotherapy. Study summary: Six age groups, ranging from 30 or younger to 70 or older, included the donors. Pre- and post-chemotherapy samples were paired from chronic lymphocytic leukemia patients treated with fludarabine- or bendamustine-based regimens.

Amplification of TCR beta used genomic DNA extracted from peripheral blood. Multiplex touch-down PCR with TRB-A/B primers amplified rearranged V-D-J TRB sequences. TCRdb re-analysed the multiplex PCR reads in MiXCR, keeping a single row per CDR3 protein. The table records 8,500 to 9,500 distinct CDR3 sequences, 20% to 30% of them present only once. With 5 bases clipped from V and 7 bases from J, the junction kept 9 bases outside the gene matches. The CDR3 consists of 15 residues. Germline CDR1 is MNHEY and CDR2 is SVGAGI. The source of this sequence is a human donor with a blood cancer. The donor label of this sample is uncertain. Sequencing input: blood. The chain recombines TRBV6-5 with TRBJ2-1; 9 nucleotides match TRBD1. The CDR3 reads CASSRPGTGTNEQFF. The CDR3 nucleotides read TGTGCCAGCAGTCGCCCCGGGACAGGGACAAATGAGCAGTTCTTC.